The rows below give T cell receptor beta chains drawn from one sample of a study of T cell responses to AZD1222 COVID-19 vaccine. Repertoires were generated with immunoSEQ multiplex PCR, while TCRdb's copy carries only in-frame clones and drops some. This sample yields about 110,000 clones, of which roughly 90% are seen a single time; around 7.8% belongs to the top ten. The specimen comprised peripheral blood, sampled on day 0 of AZD1222 vaccination. All receptors come from an adult in good health. CDR3s include the opening cysteine and the closing phenylalanine or tryptophan. The D gene is left open where the match is weak. Expanded clones get a size class; other rows say once, few or many, or leave the size out.

TRBJ1-2	TRBV11-2	TRBD1	NA	CASSLSGGGYGYTF	TGTGCCAGCAGCTTATCAGGGGGAGGCTATGGCTACACCTTC
TRBJ2-2	TRBV6-6	NA	NA	CASRLGANTGELFF	TGTGCCAGCAGACTCGGAGCGAACACCGGGGAGCTGTTTTTT
TRBJ2-2	TRBV7-9	NA	NA	CASSPYGGANTGELFF	TGTGCCAGCAGCCCATATGGGGGAGCGAACACCGGGGAGCTGTTTTTT
TRBJ1-6	TRBV19	TRBD1	NA	CASSIPGGAYPPLHF	TGTGCCAGTAGTATCCCAGGGGGCGCTTATCCACCCCTCCACTTT
TRBJ1-5	TRBV7-8	NA	NA	CASRSGTDSNQPQHF	TGTGCCAGCAGATCCGGGACGGATAGCAATCAGCCCCAGCATTTT
TRBJ2-7	TRBV14	TRBD1	NA	CASSSTGLNEQYF	TGTGCCAGCTCCTCGACAGGGTTGAACGAGCAGTACTTC
TRBJ2-7	TRBV28	TRBD1	NA	CASTLPGQSSYEQYF	TGTGCCAGCACCCTTCCGGGACAGAGCTCCTACGAGCAGTACTTC
TRBJ1-2	TRBV3-1/TRBV3-2	NA	NA	CASSQTYGYTF	TGTGCCAGCAGCCAAACCTATGGCTACACCTTC
TRBJ1-5	TRBV10-2	NA	NA	CASSERDSNQPQHF	TGCGCCAGCAGTGAAAGGGACAGCAATCAGCCCCAGCATTTT
TRBJ2-5	TRBV12-5	NA	NA	CASGSHIETQYF	TGTGCTAGTGGTTCCCACATAGAGACCCAGTACTTC
TRBJ2-2	TRBV4-1	NA	NA	CASSPRAVLPGELFF	TGCGCCAGCAGCCCGCGCGCTGTCCTCCCCGGGGAGCTGTTTTTT
TRBJ1-4	TRBV10-1	TRBD1	NA	CALRDRERVEKLFF	TGCGCCCTCCGGGACAGGGAAAGAGTTGAAAAACTGTTTTTT
TRBJ1-5	TRBV19	NA	NA	CATTGGINQPQHF	TGTGCCACCACCGGGGGGATCAATCAGCCCCAGCATTTT
TRBJ1-6	TRBV2	NA	NA	CASKPDRRSYNSPLHF	TGTGCCAGCAAGCCCGATCGTCGTTCCTATAATTCACCCCTCCACTTT
TRBJ1-2	TRBV19	NA	NA	CASSMGGNYGYTF	TGTGCCAGTAGTATGGGCGGTAACTATGGCTACACCTTC
TRBJ1-2	TRBV27	TRBD1	NA	CASSSTGGDNYGYTF	TGTGCCAGCAGCTCGACAGGGGGCGATAACTATGGCTACACCTTC
TRBJ2-1	TRBV6-5	NA	NA	CASARAGTTYNEQFF	TGTGCCAGCGCTCGGGCGGGGACGACTTACAATGAGCAGTTCTTC
TRBJ2-7	TRBV6-5	TRBD1	NA	CASSSGQGRHEQYF	TGTGCCAGCAGTTCGGGACAGGGGAGACACGAGCAGTACTTC
TRBJ2-7	TRBV28	NA	once	CASSFNPSPQQYF	TGTGCCAGCAGTTTTAATCCCTCGCCCCAGCAGTACTTC
TRBJ2-7	TRBV11-3	NA	NA	CASSISYEQYF	TGTGCCAGCAGCATTTCCTACGAGCAGTACTTC
TRBJ1-1	TRBV5-4	TRBD1	few	CASSGDRGVTFF	TGTGCCAGCAGCGGGGACAGGGGAGTAACTTTCTTT
TRBJ2-1	TRBV5-1	TRBD2	NA	CASSLALAGGPHEQFF	TGCGCCAGCAGCTTGGCCTTAGCGGGGGGGCCGCATGAGCAGTTCTTC
TRBJ2-6	TRBV5-4	NA	NA	CASSLLKHSGANVLTF	TGTGCCAGCAGCTTGCTTAAGCACTCTGGGGCCAACGTCCTGACTTTC
TRBJ2-3	TRBV28	TRBD1	NA	CASSEGASTDTQYF	TGTGCCAGCAGTGAGGGGGCGAGCACAGATACGCAGTATTTT
TRBJ2-1	TRBV16	NA	NA	CASSQSLQFEQFF	TGTGCCAGCAGCCAATCCCTCCAGTTTGAGCAGTTCTTC
TRBJ2-7	TRBV6-1	NA	NA	CASSEFWDPDF	TGTGCCAGCAGTGAATTTTGGGACCCGGACTTC
TRBJ2-3	TRBV9	NA	NA	CASSVDLTSTDTQYF	TGTGCCAGCAGCGTAGACCTAACAAGCACAGATACGCAGTATTTT
TRBJ2-2	TRBV6-4	TRBD1	NA	CASSDGTDTGELFF	TGTGCCAGCAGTGACGGGACAGACACCGGGGAGCTGTTTTTT
TRBJ2-7	TRBV28	NA	NA	CASSLGRSYEQYF	TGTGCCAGCAGTTTGGGCAGATCCTACGAGCAGTACTTC
TRBJ2-1	TRBV5-1	NA	NA	CASSRTTSFPSSSYNEQFF	TGCGCCAGCAGCCGAACGACTAGTTTCCCTTCGAGCTCCTACAATGAGCAGTTCTTC
TRBJ1-2	TRBV23-1	NA	NA	CASSQVHYGYTF	TGCGCCAGCAGTCAAGTACACTATGGCTACACCTTC
TRBJ2-1	TRBV7-9	TRBD2	NA	CASSSTTWRGGLNEQFF	TGTGCCAGCAGCTCCACTACCTGGCGGGGGGGCCTCAATGAGCAGTTCTTC
TRBJ1-2	TRBV28	TRBD1	NA	CASRGGQAVGYGYTF	TGTGCCAGCAGGGGGGGACAGGCTGTTGGCTATGGCTACACCTTC
TRBJ1-5	TRBV27	TRBD1	NA	CASSSKRGLNSNQPQHF	TGTGCCAGCAGTTCAAAAAGGGGGCTGAATAGCAATCAGCCCCAGCATTTT
TRBJ2-2	TRBV9	NA	NA	CASSGASHTGELFF	TGTGCCAGCAGCGGTGCTAGCCACACCGGGGAGCTGTTTTTT
TRBJ1-1	TRBV2	NA	NA	CASSGQRMNTEAFF	TGTGCCAGCAGTGGACAGCGAATGAACACTGAAGCTTTCTTT
TRBJ2-3	TRBV9	NA	NA	CASSASIDTQYF	TGTGCCAGCAGCGCCAGTATAGATACGCAGTATTTT
TRBJ2-3	TRBV3-1/TRBV3-2	NA	NA	CASSPPGTDTQYF	TGTGCCAGCAGCCCACCAGGCACAGATACGCAGTATTTT
TRBJ1-2	TRBV27	NA	NA	CASSLHGVSGYGYTF	TGTGCCAGCAGTTTACATGGGGTGTCAGGCTATGGCTACACCTTC
TRBJ2-1	TRBV27	NA	NA	CASSLSTAKRQFF	TGTGCCAGCAGTTTATCGACGGCCAAGAGGCAGTTCTTC
TRBJ1-6	TRBV28	TRBD1	NA	CASSFDRDNSPLHF	TGTGCCAGCAGTTTTGACAGGGATAATTCACCCCTCCACTTT
TRBJ1-5	TRBV7-9	TRBD1	NA	CASSRQGHGQPQHF	TGTGCCAGCAGCCGACAGGGGCACGGTCAGCCCCAGCATTTT
TRBJ1-2	TRBV5-6	NA	NA	CASSLAGVGYGYTF	TGTGCCAGCAGCTTGGCAGGGGTTGGGTATGGCTACACCTTC
TRBJ1-5	TRBV19	NA	NA	CASSTLLTASNQPQHF	TGTGCCAGTAGCACCCTCCTGACGGCCAGCAATCAGCCCCAGCATTTT
TRBJ2-1	TRBV15	NA	NA	CATSSYRDWSSYNEQFF	TGTGCCACCAGCAGCTACCGGGACTGGTCTTCCTACAATGAGCAGTTCTTC
TRBJ2-2	TRBV11-3	NA	NA	CASSIRTNTGELFF	TGTGCCAGCAGCATAAGAACGAACACCGGGGAGCTGTTTTTT
TRBJ2-1	TRBV5-8	NA	once	CASSLATGVSYNEQFF	TGTGCCAGCAGCTTGGCCACGGGGGTCTCCTACAATGAGCAGTTCTTC
TRBJ2-1	TRBV2	TRBD1	NA	CASNGQGQISYNEQFF	TGTGCCAGCAACGGACAGGGACAGATTTCCTACAATGAGCAGTTCTTC
TRBJ1-1	TRBV7-8	TRBD1	NA	CASSLNRGGNTEAFF	TGTGCCAGCAGCCTCAACAGGGGAGGGAACACTGAAGCTTTCTTT
TRBJ1-5	TRBV6-4	NA	NA	CATALGADQPQHF	TGTGCCACCGCCCTGGGGGCGGATCAGCCCCAGCATTTT
TRBJ1-2	TRBV27	NA	once	CASSSLDSFYGYTF	TGTGCCAGCAGTTCGCTCGACAGCTTCTATGGCTACACCTTC
TRBJ2-5	TRBV19	NA	NA	CASSRGRRAQYF	TGTGCCAGTAGTAGGGGGCGGAGGGCCCAGTACTTC
TRBJ2-1	TRBV11-3	NA	NA	CASSSMEEGPGVTYNEQFF	TGTGCCAGCAGCTCCATGGAAGAAGGGCCAGGGGTCACCTACAATGAGCAGTTCTTC
TRBJ1-2	TRBV28	NA	NA	CASSLRVSKGGGYTF	TGTGCCAGCAGTCTCCGGGTCTCTAAAGGGGGTGGCTACACCTTC
TRBJ1-5	TRBV7-9	NA	once	CASSLSTGPQHF	TGTGCCAGCAGCCTATCGACAGGGCCCCAGCATTTT
TRBJ1-1	TRBV30	NA	NA	CAWSGTATGPDTEAFF	TGTGCCTGGAGTGGAACCGCGACAGGTCCGGACACTGAAGCTTTCTTT
TRBJ1-2	TRBV2	TRBD1	NA	CASIRDRDLGYTF	TGTGCCAGCATTCGCGACAGGGATCTTGGCTACACCTTC
TRBJ2-5	TRBV11-1	TRBD1	NA	CASSPGTGRETQYF	TGTGCCAGCAGCCCAGGGACAGGGAGGGAGACCCAGTACTTC